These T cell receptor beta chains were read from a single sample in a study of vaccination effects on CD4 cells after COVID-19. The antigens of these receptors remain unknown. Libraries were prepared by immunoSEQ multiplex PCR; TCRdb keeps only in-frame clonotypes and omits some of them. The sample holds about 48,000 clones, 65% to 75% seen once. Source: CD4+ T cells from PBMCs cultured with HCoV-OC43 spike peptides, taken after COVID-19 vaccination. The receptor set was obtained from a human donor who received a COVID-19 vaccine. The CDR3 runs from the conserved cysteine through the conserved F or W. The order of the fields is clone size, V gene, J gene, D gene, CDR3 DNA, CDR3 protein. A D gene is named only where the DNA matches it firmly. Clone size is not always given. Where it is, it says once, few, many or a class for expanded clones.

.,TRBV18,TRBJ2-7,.,TGTGCCAGCTCACGTTCCGGAACGGGAGACAGCGAGCAGTACTTC,CASSRSGTGDSEQYF
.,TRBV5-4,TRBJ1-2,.,TGTGCCAGCAGCTCCGGGTTTGGCTACACCTTC,CASSSGFGYTF
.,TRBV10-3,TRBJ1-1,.,TGTGCCATCAGTGAGGCTAGGGGCGCGCACACTGAAGCTTTCTTT,CAISEARGAHTEAFF
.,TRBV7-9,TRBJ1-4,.,TGTGCCAGCAGCTTAGCCAGTGGGCGCCGAGAAAAACTGTTTTTT,CASSLASGRREKLFF
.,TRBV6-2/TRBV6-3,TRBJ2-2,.,TGTGCCAGCAGCCGACAGGACGCGAACACCGGGGAGCTGTTTTTT,CASSRQDANTGELFF
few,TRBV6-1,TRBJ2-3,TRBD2,TGTGCCAGCAGTGAAGGACTAGCGGGAGGTTTAGATACGCAGTATTTT,CASSEGLAGGLDTQYF
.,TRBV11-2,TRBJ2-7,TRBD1,TGTGCCAGCAGAGGACAGGGGAGATACGAGCAGTACTTC,CASRGQGRYEQYF
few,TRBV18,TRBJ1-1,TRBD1,TGTGCCAGCTCACAATACAGGGGAAACACTGAAGCTTTCTTT,CASSQYRGNTEAFF
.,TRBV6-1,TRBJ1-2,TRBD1,TGTGCCAGCCAGGACAGGCTCGCGACCGGGGATGGCTACACCTTC,CASQDRLATGDGYTF
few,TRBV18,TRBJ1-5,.,TGTGCCAGCTCATCAGATTTCAATCAGCCCCAGCATTTT,CASSSDFNQPQHF
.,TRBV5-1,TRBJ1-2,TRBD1,TGCGCCAGCAGCTGGTCCGGGACAGCTGACTATGGCTACACCTTC,CASSWSGTADYGYTF
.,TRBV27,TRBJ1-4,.,TGTGCCAGCAGTTTAGGCAGGGCGGGTGAAAAACTGTTTTTT,CASSLGRAGEKLFF
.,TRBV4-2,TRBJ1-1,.,TGTGCCAGCGCAATCCGTCAGGCGAACACTGAAGCTTTCTTT,CASAIRQANTEAFF
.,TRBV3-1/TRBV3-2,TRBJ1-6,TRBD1,TGTGCCAGCAGCGTCAATGATCAGGGGGCGGATTCACCCCTCCACTTT,CASSVNDQGADSPLHF
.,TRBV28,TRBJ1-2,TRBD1,TGTGCCAGCAGATTACCGGGACAGGTAAACTATGGCTACACCTTC,CASRLPGQVNYGYTF
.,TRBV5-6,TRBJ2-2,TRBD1,TGTGCCAGCAGCTGGACAGGTACTTACACCGGGGAGCTGTTTTTT,CASSWTGTYTGELFF
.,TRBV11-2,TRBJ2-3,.,TGTGCCAGCAGCTTAGATATCTCGAGCACAGATACGCAGTATTTT,CASSLDISSTDTQYF
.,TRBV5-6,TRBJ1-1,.,TGTGCCAGCAGCTTGGTAGGGGCCGACACTGAAGCTTTCTTT,CASSLVGADTEAFF
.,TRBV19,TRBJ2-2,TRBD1,TGTGCCAGCGGGACAGGGGTTACCACCGGGGAGCTGTTTTTT,CASGTGVTTGELFF
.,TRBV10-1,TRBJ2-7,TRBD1,TGCGCCAGCAGTCAATACAGGGGGCCCTACGAGCAGTACTTC,CASSQYRGPYEQYF
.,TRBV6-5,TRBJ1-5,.,TGTGCCAGCAGTTACAGCGGGACACTAAATCAGCCCCAGCATTTT,CASSYSGTLNQPQHF
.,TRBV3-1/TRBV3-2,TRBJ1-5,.,TGTGCCAGCAGCCCCGGACAGACTTCCAATCAGCCCCAGCATTTT,CASSPGQTSNQPQHF
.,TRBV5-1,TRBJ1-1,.,TGCGCCAGCAGCTCACAGGGTGACCCCCTATACACTGAAGCTTTCTTT,CASSSQGDPLYTEAFF
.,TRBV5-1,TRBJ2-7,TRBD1,TGCGCCAGCAGCTTGGGGGGGACAGTGAGCTCCTACGAGCAGTACTTC,CASSLGGTVSSYEQYF
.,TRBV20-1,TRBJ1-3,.,TGCAGTGCTAGAAGTGGAAACACCATATATTTT,CSARSGNTIYF
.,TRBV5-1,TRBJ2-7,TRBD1,TGCGCCAGCAGGGAGACAGGGCTGTGGGAGCAGTACTTC,CASRETGLWEQYF
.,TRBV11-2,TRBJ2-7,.,TGTGCCAGCAGCTCATTAGCGGCGCGGGGCGAGCAGTACTTC,CASSSLAARGEQYF
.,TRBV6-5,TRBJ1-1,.,TGTGCCAGCAGGCTGGTGGCGGAGGGGACTGAAGCTTTCTTT,CASRLVAEGTEAFF
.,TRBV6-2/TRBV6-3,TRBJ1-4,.,TGTGCCAGCAGCCGACCAGGGACTTGGGATGAAAAACTGTTTTTT,CASSRPGTWDEKLFF
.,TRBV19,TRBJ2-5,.,TGTGCCAGTAGTATTTTGGATGCGGGGGCAGAGACCCAGTACTTC,CASSILDAGAETQYF
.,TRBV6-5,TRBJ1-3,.,TGTGCCAGCAGTTACTCGTCTCACAATAGTGGAAACACCATATATTTT,CASSYSSHNSGNTIYF
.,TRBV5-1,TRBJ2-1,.,TGCGCCAGCAGCTTCAATCGAGGCGGGGGCCCCAATGAGCAGTTCTTC,CASSFNRGGGPNEQFF
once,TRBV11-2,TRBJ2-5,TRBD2,TGTGCCAGCGAGGGACTAGCGGGGGGGCTTCTAGAGACCCAGTACTTC,CASEGLAGGLLETQYF
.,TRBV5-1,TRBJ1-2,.,TGCGCCAGCAGCAACGGACAGTCTAACTATGGCTACACCTTC,CASSNGQSNYGYTF
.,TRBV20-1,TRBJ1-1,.,TGCAGTGCTAGTATTATGGGCCAGAACACTGAAGCTTTCTTT,CSASIMGQNTEAFF
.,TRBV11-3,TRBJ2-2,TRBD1,TGTGCCAGCAGCCGTAGACAGGGTAACGGGGAGCTGTTTTTT,CASSRRQGNGELFF
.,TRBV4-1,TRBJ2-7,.,TGCGCCAGCAGCCAAGCAGGGCGTCACGAGCAGTACTTC,CASSQAGRHEQYF
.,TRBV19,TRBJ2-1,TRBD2,TGTGCCAGTAGTTGGACTAGCGGGTACAATGAGCAGTTCTTC,CASSWTSGYNEQFF
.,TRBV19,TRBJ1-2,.,TGTGCCAGTAGTACCCCTCCGGGCTATGGCTACACCTTC,CASSTPPGYGYTF
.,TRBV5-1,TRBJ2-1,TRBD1,TGCGCCAGCAGCTTCGTTTCAGGGGGCAATGAGCAGTTCTTC,CASSFVSGGNEQFF
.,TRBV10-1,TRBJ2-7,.,TGCGCCAGCAGTGACGCGGGTCGTTATGACGAGCAGTACTTC,CASSDAGRYDEQYF
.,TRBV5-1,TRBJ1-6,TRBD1,TGCGCCAGCAGCTTGGGACAGGGGGCCGGGTCACCCCTCCACTTT,CASSLGQGAGSPLHF
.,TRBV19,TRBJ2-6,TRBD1,TGTGCCAGTAGTAGGGGACAGATCTCTGGGGCCAACGTCCTGACTTTC,CASSRGQISGANVLTF
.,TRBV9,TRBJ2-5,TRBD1,TGTGCCAGCAGCGTTGGGACAGTCCAAGAGACCCAGTACTTC,CASSVGTVQETQYF
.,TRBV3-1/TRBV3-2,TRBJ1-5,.,TGTGCCAGCAGCCAAGGAACAGGGAGCAATCAGCCCCAGCATTTT,CASSQGTGSNQPQHF
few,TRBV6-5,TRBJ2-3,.,TGTGCCAGCAGTTACGTCAGGACAGCTGATACGCAGTATTTT,CASSYVRTADTQYF
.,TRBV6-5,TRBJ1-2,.,TGTGCCAGCGCCGTGGGGGGAGATCGAGCTGGCTACACCTTC,CASAVGGDRAGYTF
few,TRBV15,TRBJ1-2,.,TGTGCCACCAGCAGAGAAACAGCTAACTATGGCTACACCTTC,CATSRETANYGYTF
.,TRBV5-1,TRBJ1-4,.,TGCGCCAGCTGCAGGGGTTTCGAGGGTGAAAAACTGTTTTTT,CASCRGFEGEKLFF
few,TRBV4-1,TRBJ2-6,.,TGCGCCAGCAGCCAAGAGAGGTCCTCTGGGGCCAACGTCCTGACTTTC,CASSQERSSGANVLTF
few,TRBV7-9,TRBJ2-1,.,TGTGCCAGCAGTTTACGGGGGAGCTCCTACAATGAGCAGTTCTTC,CASSLRGSSYNEQFF
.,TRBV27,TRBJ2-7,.,TGTGCCAGCAGCCTCCAAACCCGACAGCCACTCCACTACGAGCAGTACTTC,CASSLQTRQPLHYEQYF
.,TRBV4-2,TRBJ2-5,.,TGTGCCAGCAGCCAAGAGGTTAGACCCCAAGAGACCCAGTACTTC,CASSQEVRPQETQYF
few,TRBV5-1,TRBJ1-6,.,TGCGCCAGCAGCTTGAGAGGGGCGGGAGACAATTCACCCCTCCACTTT,CASSLRGAGDNSPLHF